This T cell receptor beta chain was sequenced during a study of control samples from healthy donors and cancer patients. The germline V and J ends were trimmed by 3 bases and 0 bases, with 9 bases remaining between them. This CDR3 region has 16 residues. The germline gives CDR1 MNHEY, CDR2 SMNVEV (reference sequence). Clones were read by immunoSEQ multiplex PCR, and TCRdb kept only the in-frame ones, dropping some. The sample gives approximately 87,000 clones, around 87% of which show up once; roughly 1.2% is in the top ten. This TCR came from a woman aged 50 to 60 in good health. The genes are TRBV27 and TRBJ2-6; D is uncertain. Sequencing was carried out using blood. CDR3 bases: TGTGCCAGCAGTTTTTGGGTCTACTCTGGGGCCAACGTCCTGACTTTC. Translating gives CASSFWVYSGANVLTF.